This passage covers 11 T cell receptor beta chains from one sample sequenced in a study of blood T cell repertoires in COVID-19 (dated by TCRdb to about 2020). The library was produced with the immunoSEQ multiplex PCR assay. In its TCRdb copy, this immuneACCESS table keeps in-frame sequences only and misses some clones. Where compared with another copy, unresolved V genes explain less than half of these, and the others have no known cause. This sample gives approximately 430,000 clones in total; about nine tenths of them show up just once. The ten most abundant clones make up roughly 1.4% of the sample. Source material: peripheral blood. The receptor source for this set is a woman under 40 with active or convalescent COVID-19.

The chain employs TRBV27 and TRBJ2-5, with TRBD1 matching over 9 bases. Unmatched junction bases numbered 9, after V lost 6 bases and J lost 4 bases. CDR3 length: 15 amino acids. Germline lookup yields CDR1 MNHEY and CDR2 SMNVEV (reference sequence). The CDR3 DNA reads TGTGCCAGCAGAAGGTCGGGACAGGGAGGAGAGACCCAGTACTTC. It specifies CASRRSGQGGETQYF.

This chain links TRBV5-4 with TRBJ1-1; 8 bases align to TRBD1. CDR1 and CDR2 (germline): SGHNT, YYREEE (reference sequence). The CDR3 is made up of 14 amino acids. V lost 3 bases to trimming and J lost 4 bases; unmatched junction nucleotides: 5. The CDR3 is CASSSHTGGTEAFF. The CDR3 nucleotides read TGTGCCAGCAGCTCCCATACAGGGGGCACTGAAGCTTTCTTT. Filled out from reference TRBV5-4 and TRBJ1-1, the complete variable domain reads ETGVTQSPTHLIKTRGQQVTLRCSSQSGHNTVSWYQQALGQGPQFIFQYYREEENGRGNFPPRFSGLQFPNYSSELNVNALELDDSALYLCASSSHTGGTEAFFGQGTRLTVV.

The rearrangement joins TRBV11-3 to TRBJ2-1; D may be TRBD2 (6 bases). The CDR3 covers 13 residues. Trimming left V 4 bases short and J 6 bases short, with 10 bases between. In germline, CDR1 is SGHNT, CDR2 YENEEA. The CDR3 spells CASSSSGANEQFF. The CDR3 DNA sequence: TGTGCCAGCAGCTCCTCGGGAGCCAATGAGCAGTTCTTC.

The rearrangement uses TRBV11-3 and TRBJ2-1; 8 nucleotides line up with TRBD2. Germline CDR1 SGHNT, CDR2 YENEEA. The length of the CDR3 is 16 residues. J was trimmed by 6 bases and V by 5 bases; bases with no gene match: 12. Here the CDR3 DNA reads TGTGCCAGCAGCCCTCAACCAAGCGGGGGTTTCAATGAGCAGTTCTTC. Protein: CASSPQPSGGFNEQFF.

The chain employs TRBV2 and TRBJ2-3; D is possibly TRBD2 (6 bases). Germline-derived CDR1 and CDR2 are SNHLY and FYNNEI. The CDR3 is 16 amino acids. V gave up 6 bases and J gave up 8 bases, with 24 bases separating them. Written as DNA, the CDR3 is TGTGCCAGCAGCGGGGGTGGGACTGGAATTTTTGGTACGCAGTATTTT. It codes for CASSGGGTGIFGTQYF.

The CDR3 sequence: CATQDYNYNEQFF. The CDR3 region has the DNA TGTGCCACTCAGGACTACAACTACAATGAGCAGTTCTTC. The chain uses TRBV15 and TRBJ2-1; D may be TRBD2 (6 bases). The V gene lost 9 bases and the J gene lost 3 bases, with 12 bases spanning the gap. CDR1 is LNHNV and CDR2 is YYDKDF in the germline V gene (reference sequence). The CDR3 is 13 residues long.

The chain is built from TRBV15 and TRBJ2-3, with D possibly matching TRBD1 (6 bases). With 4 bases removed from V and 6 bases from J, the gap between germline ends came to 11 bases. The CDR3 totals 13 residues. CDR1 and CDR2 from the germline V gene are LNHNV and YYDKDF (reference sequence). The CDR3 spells CATSKDRVDTQYF. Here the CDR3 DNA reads TGTGCCACCAGCAAGGACAGAGTTGATACGCAGTATTTT.

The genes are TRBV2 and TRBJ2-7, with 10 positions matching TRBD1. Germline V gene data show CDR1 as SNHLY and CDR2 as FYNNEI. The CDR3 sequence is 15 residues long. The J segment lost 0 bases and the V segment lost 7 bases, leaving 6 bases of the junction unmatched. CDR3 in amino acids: CASNRDRGPSYEQYF. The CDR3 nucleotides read TGTGCCAGCAACAGGGACAGGGGACCCTCCTACGAGCAGTACTTC.

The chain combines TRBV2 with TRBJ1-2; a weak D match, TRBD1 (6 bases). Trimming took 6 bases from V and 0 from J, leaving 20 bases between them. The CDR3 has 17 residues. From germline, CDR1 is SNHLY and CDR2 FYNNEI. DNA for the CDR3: TGTGCCAGCAGACTGGAGGCAGGGGCCCAAGCTAACTATGGCTACACCTTC. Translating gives CASRLEAGAQANYGYTF. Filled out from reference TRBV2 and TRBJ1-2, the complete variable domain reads EPEVTQTPSHQVTQMGQEVILRCVPISNHLYFYWYRQILGQKVEFLVSFYNNEISEKSEIFDDQFSVERPDGSNFTLKIRSTKLEDSAMYFCASRLEAGAQANYGYTFGSGTRLTVV.

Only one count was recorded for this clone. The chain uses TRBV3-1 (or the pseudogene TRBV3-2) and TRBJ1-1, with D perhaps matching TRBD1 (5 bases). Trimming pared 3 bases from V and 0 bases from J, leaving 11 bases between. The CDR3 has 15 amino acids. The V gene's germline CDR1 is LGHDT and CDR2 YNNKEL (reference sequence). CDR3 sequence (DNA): TGTGCCAGCAGCCAGGCGGGACGGCTGAACACTGAAGCTTTCTTT. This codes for CASSQAGRLNTEAFF.

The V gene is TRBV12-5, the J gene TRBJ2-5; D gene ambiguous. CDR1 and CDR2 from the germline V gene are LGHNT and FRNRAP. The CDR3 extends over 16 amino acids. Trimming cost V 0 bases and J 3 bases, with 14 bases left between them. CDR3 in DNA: TGTGCTAGTGGTTTGGTACTCGGCATTCTAGAAGAGACCCAGTACTTC. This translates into CASGLVLGILEETQYF. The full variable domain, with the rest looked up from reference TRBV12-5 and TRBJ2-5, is DARVTQTPRHKVTEMGQEVTMRCQPILGHNTVFWYRQTMMQGLELLAYFRNRAPLDDSGMPKDRFSAEMPDATLATLKIQPSEPRDSAVYFCASGLVLGILEETQYFGPGTRLLVL.